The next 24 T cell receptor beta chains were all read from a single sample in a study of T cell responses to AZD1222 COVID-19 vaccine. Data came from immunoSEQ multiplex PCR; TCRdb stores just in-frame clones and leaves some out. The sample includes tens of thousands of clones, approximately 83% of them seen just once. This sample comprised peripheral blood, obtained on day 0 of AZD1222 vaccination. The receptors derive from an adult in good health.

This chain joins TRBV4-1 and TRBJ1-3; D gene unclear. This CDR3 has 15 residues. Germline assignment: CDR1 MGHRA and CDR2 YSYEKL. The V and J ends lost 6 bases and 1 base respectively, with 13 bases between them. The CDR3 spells CASRATGPSGNTIYF. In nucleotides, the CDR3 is TGCGCCAGCAGGGCGACGGGTCCATCTGGAAACACCATATATTTT.

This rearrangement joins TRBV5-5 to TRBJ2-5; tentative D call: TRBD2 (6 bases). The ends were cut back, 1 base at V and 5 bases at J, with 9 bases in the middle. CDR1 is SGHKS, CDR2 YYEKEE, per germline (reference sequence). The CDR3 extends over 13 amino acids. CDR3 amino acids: CASSLPGVETQYF. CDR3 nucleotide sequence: TGTGCCAGCAGCTTGCCGGGGGTGGAGACCCAGTACTTC.

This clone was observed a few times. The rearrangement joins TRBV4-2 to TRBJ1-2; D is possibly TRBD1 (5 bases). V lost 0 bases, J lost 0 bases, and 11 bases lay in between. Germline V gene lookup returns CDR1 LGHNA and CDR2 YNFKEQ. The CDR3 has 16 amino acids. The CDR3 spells CASSQERTTANYGYTF. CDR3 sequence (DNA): TGTGCCAGCAGCCAAGAAAGGACAACAGCTAACTATGGCTACACCTTC.

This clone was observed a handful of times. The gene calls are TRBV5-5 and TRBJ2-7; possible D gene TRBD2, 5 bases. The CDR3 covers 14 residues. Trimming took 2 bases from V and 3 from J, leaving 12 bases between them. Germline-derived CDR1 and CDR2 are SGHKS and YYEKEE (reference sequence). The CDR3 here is CASSLISGGYEQYF. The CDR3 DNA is TGTGCCAGCAGCTTAATTTCCGGAGGCTACGAGCAGTACTTC.

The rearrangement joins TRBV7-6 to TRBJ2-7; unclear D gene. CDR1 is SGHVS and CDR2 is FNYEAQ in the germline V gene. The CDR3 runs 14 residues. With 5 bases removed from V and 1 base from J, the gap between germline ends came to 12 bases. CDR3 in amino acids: CASSPDTGSYEQYF. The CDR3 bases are TGTGCCAGCAGCCCCGACACGGGTTCCTACGAGCAGTACTTC.

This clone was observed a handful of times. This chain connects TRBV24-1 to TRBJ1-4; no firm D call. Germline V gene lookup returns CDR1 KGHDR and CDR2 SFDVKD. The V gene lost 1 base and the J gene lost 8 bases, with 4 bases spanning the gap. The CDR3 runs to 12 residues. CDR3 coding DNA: TGTGCCACCAGTGATTTATCGGAAAAACTGTTTTTT. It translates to CATSDLSEKLFF.

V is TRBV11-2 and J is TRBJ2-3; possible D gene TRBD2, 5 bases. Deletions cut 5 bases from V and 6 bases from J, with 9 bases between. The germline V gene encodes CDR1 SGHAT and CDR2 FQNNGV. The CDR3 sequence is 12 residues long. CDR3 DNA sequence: TGTGCCAGCAGCCCCGGAGGTGATACGCAGTATTTT. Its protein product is CASSPGGDTQYF. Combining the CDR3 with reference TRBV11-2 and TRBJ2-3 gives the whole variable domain EAGVAQSPRYKIIEKRQSVAFWCNPISGHATLYWYQQILGQGPKLLIQFQNNGVVDDSQLPKDRFSAERLKGVDSTLKIQPAKLEDSAVYLCASSPGGDTQYFGPGTRLTVL.

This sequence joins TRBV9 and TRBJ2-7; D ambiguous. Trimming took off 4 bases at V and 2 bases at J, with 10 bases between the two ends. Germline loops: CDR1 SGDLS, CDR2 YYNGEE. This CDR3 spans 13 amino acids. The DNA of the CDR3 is TGTGCCAGCAGCCCTGTTGATGCCTACGAGCAGTACTTC. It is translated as CASSPVDAYEQYF. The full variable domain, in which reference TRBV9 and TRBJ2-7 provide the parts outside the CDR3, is DSGVTQTPKHLITATGQRVTLRCSPRSGDLSVYWYQQSLDQGLQFLIQYYNGEERAKGNILERFSAQQFPDLHSELNLSSLELGDSALYFCASSPVDAYEQYFGPGTRLTVT.

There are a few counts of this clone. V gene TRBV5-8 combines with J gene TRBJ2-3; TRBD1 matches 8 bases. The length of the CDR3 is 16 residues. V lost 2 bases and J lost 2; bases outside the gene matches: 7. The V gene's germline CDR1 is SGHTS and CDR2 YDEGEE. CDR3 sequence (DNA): TGTGCCAGCAGCTTTGGGGGGACAGGCCCCACAGATACGCAGTATTTT. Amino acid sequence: CASSFGGTGPTDTQYF.

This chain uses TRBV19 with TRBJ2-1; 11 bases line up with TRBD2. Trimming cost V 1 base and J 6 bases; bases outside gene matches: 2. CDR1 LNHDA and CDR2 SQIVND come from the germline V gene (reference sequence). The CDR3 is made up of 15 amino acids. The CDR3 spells CASSIVAGGPNEQFF. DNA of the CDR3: TGTGCCAGTAGTATAGTAGCGGGGGGGCCCAATGAGCAGTTCTTC.

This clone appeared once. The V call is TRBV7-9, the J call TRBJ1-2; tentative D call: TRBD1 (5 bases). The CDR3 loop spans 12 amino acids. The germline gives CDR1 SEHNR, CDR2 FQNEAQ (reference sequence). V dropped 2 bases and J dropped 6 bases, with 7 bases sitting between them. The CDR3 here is CASSLMGDGYTF. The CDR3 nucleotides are TGTGCCAGCAGCTTAATGGGGGATGGCTACACCTTC.

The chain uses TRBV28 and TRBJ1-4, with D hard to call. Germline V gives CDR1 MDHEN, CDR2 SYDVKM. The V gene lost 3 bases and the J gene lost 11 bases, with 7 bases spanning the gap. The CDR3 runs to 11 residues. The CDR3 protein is CASSLTDKLFF. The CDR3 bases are TGTGCCAGCAGTTTGACCGATAAACTGTTTTTT. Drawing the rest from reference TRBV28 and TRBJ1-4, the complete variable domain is DVKVTQSSRYLVKRTGEKVFLECVQDMDHENMFWYRQDPGLGLRLIYFSYDVKMKEKGDIPEGYSVSREKKERFSLILESASTNQTSMYLCASSLTDKLFFGSGTQLSVL.

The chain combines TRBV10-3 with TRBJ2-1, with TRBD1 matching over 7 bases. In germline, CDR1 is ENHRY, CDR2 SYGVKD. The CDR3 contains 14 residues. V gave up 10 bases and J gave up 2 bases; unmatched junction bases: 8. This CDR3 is CASSGTETYNEQFF. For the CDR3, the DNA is TGTGCCAGCTCCGGGACAGAGACCTACAATGAGCAGTTCTTC.

CDR3 loop: CSVESGRSSYEQYF. The CDR3, as DNA: TGCAGCGTGGAAAGCGGGAGGAGCTCCTACGAGCAGTACTTC. The chain couples TRBV29-1 to TRBJ2-7; TRBD2 agrees at 9 bases. Trimming took 6 bases from V and 0 from J; bases not matched to a gene: 6. Per the germline V gene, CDR1 is SQVTM and CDR2 is ANQGSEA. The CDR3 runs 14 residues.

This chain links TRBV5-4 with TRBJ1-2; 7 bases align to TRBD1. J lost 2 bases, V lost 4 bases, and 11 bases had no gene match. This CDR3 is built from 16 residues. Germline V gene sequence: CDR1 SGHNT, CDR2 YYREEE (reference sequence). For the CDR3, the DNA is TGTGCCAGCAGCCAATCCCTTGGACAGGCCAACTATGGCTACACCTTC. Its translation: CASSQSLGQANYGYTF.

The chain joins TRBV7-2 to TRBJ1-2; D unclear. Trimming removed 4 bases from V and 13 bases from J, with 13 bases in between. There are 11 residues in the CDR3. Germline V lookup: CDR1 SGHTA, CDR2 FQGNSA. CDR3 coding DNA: TGTGCCAGCAGCTCGACGGTGGATCGCACCTTC. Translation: CASSSTVDRTF.

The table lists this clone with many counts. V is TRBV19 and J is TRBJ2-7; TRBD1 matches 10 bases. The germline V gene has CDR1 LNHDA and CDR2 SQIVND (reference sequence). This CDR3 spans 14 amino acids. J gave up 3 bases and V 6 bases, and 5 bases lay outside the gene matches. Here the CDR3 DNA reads TGTGCCAGTAGCCTAAGGGACAGGGGCTACGAGCAGTACTTC. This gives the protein CASSLRDRGYEQYF. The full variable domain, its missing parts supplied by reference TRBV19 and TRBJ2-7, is DGGITQSPKYLFRKEGQNVTLSCEQNLNHDAMYWYRQDPGQGLRLIYYSQIVNDFQKGDIAEGYSVSREKKESFPLTVTSAQKNPTAFYLCASSLRDRGYEQYFGPGTRLTVT.

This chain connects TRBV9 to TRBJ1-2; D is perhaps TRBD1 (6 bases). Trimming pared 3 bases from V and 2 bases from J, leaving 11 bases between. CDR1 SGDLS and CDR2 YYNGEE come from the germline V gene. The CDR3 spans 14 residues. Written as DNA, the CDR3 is TGTGCCAGCAGCGCCTCCGGGACAAACTATGGCTACACCTTC. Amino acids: CASSASGTNYGYTF.

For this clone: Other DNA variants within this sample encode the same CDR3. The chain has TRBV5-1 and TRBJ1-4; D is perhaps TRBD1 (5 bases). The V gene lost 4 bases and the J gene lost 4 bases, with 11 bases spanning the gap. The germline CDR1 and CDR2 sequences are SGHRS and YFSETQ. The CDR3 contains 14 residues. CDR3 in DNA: TGCGCCAGCAGCCCCGGTAGGGGTAATGAAAAACTGTTTTTT. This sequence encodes CASSPGRGNEKLFF.

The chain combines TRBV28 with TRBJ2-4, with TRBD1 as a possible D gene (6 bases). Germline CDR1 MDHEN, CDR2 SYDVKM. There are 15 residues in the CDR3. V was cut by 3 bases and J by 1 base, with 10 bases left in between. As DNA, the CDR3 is TGTGCCAGCAGTTTGGTTACAGGGGCCAAAAACATTCAGTACTTC. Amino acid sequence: CASSLVTGAKNIQYF. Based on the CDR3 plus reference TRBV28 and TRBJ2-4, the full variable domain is DVKVTQSSRYLVKRTGEKVFLECVQDMDHENMFWYRQDPGLGLRLIYFSYDVKMKEKGDIPEGYSVSREKKERFSLILESASTNQTSMYLCASSLVTGAKNIQYFGAGTRLSVL.

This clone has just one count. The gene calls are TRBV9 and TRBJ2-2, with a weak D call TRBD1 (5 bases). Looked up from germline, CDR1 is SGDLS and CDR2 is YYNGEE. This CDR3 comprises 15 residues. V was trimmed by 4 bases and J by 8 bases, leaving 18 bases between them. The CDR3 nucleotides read TGTGCCAGCAGCCCACGGACATCACACGGAGGGGAGCTGTTTTTT. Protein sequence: CASSPRTSHGGELFF.

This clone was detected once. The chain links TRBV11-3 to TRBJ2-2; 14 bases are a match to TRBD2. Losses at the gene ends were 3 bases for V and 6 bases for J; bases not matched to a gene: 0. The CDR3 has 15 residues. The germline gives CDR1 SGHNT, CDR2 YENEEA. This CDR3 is CASSLGLAGAGELFF. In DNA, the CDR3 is TGTGCCAGCAGCTTGGGACTAGCGGGGGCCGGGGAGCTGTTTTTT.

CDR3 amino acids: CASRSRVKQGWNQPQHF. The CDR3 nucleotides read TGTGCCAGCAGATCCCGAGTCAAACAGGGGTGGAATCAGCCCCAGCATTTT. V and J are TRBV21-1 and TRBJ1-5; TRBD1, as called in the table, went unchecked against the DNA. TRBV21-1 is deemed a pseudogene. CDR3 length: 17 residues.

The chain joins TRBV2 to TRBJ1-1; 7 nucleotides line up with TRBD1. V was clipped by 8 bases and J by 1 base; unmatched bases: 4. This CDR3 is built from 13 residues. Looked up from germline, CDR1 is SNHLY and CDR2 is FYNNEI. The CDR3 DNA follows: TGTGCCAGCTTTGGACAGGCGAACACTGAAGCTTTCTTT. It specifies CASFGQANTEAFF.